This is a list of T cell receptor beta chains from one sample in a study of blood T cell repertoires in COVID-19. The table came from immunoSEQ multiplex PCR; TCRdb's copy has only in-frame clones and leaves some out. The repertoire includes approximately 220,000 clones, 86% of them detected once, and roughly 4.5% sits in the top ten. Sequencing was carried out using peripheral blood. These receptors all stem from a man over 45 with acute or convalescent COVID-19. Each CDR3 is given with its conserved first and last residue. The order of the fields is D gene, clone size, V gene, J gene, CDR3 DNA, CDR3 protein. A D gene is named only where the DNA matches it firmly. Only some rows state a clone size, as once, few, many or a class for expanded clones.

D: .
size: .
V: TRBV14
J: TRBJ1-6
DNA: TGTGCCAGCAGCCAAGAACTGCTCAATTCACCCCTCCACTTT
CDR3: CASSQELLNSPLHF

D: TRBD1
size: .
V: TRBV3-1/TRBV3-2
J: TRBJ1-1
DNA: TGTGCCAGCAGCCACCCACAGGGGCGCGGGACTGAAGCTTTCTTT
CDR3: CASSHPQGRGTEAFF

D: TRBD1
size: once
V: TRBV5-8
J: TRBJ1-3
DNA: TGTGCCAGCAGCAGAGACAGGGGCAGCTCTGGAAACACCATATATTTT
CDR3: CASSRDRGSSGNTIYF

D: TRBD1
size: once
V: TRBV28
J: TRBJ2-1
DNA: TGTGCCAGCAGCACCGGGACAGTCTCCTACAATGAGCAGTTCTTC
CDR3: CASSTGTVSYNEQFF

D: .
size: .
V: TRBV5-1
J: TRBJ2-5
DNA: TGCGCCAGCAGGTCGCAGACTAGTTTTAGTGGAATCGAGACCCAGTACTTC
CDR3: CASRSQTSFSGIETQYF

D: TRBD1
size: .
V: TRBV2
J: TRBJ2-7
DNA: TGTGCCAGCAGTTTAGACAGGGGTGATCCGTACGAGCAGTACTTC
CDR3: CASSLDRGDPYEQYF

D: TRBD1
size: few
V: TRBV27
J: TRBJ1-2
DNA: TGTGCCAGCAGTTCCTGGACAGGGCCTAACTATGGCTACACCTTC
CDR3: CASSSWTGPNYGYTF

D: TRBD1
size: .
V: TRBV25-1
J: TRBJ1-4
DNA: TGTGCCAGCAAGGACAGGGGGATGAGGGAAAAACTGTTTTTT
CDR3: CASKDRGMREKLFF

D: TRBD2
size: .
V: TRBV5-4
J: TRBJ2-1
DNA: TGTGCCAGCAACCCGGGGGCTAGCGGGGGAAATGAGCAGTTCTTC
CDR3: CASNPGASGGNEQFF

D: TRBD1
size: .
V: TRBV25-1
J: TRBJ2-7
DNA: TGTGCCAGCCAAGATCCGGGACAGGGGGACGAGCAGTACTTC
CDR3: CASQDPGQGDEQYF

D: .
size: .
V: TRBV4-1
J: TRBJ1-2
DNA: TGCGCCAGCAGCCAAGATTGGGACGGGAGTAACTATGGCTACACCTTC
CDR3: CASSQDWDGSNYGYTF

D: .
size: .
V: TRBV12-3/TRBV12-4
J: TRBJ2-3
DNA: TGTGCCACCGTTCTGAGAAATACGCAGTATTTT
CDR3: CATVLRNTQYF

D: .
size: many
V: TRBV6-1
J: TRBJ1-1
DNA: TGTGCCAGCAGTGACGGGGACTCGAACACTGAAGCTTTCTTT
CDR3: CASSDGDSNTEAFF

D: TRBD1
size: .
V: TRBV6-2/TRBV6-3
J: TRBJ1-1
DNA: TGTGCCAGCAGTAGCAGGGGGCCCACTGAAGCTTTCTTT
CDR3: CASSSRGPTEAFF

D: .
size: .
V: TRBV9
J: TRBJ1-1
DNA: TGTGCCAGCAGCGCCTCCCCAGGCATGAACACTGAAGCTTTCTTT
CDR3: CASSASPGMNTEAFF

D: .
size: .
V: TRBV10-3
J: TRBJ1-2
DNA: TGTGCCATCAGACAGGGAGAGACTGGCTACACCTTC
CDR3: CAIRQGETGYTF

D: TRBD1
size: .
V: TRBV29-1
J: TRBJ1-1
DNA: TGCAGCGTTGTTCCCCGACAGGGGACGAACACTGAAGCTTTCTTT
CDR3: CSVVPRQGTNTEAFF

D: .
size: .
V: TRBV6-2/TRBV6-3
J: TRBJ1-2
DNA: TGTGCCAGCAGTTCCCCCGCCAGGGGAAATGGCTACACCTTC
CDR3: CASSSPARGNGYTF

D: TRBD1
size: .
V: TRBV3-1/TRBV3-2
J: TRBJ2-7
DNA: TGTGCCAGCAGCCAAGGGTCGGGACAGGGGGCAGCGCAGTACTTC
CDR3: CASSQGSGQGAAQYF

D: TRBD1
size: .
V: TRBV25-1
J: TRBJ1-6
DNA: TGTGCCAGCAGACCGGGACAGGGGGGAAATTCACCCCTCCACTTT
CDR3: CASRPGQGGNSPLHF

D: .
size: .
V: TRBV5-8
J: TRBJ1-5
DNA: TGTGCCAGCAGCTTGGGGCAGGCTAGCAATCAGCCCCAGCATTTT
CDR3: CASSLGQASNQPQHF

D: TRBD1
size: .
V: TRBV2
J: TRBJ2-5
DNA: TGTGCCAGCAGTGCCGGACAGGGGGCGTATGAGACCCAGTACTTC
CDR3: CASSAGQGAYETQYF

D: TRBD1
size: .
V: TRBV5-1
J: TRBJ1-6
DNA: TGCGCCAGCAGCGGGGACAGGGGTTATTCACCCCTCCACTTT
CDR3: CASSGDRGYSPLHF

D: .
size: once
V: TRBV9
J: TRBJ2-7
DNA: TGTGCCAGCAGCGTAGGCGGTTCCTACGAGCAGTACTTC
CDR3: CASSVGGSYEQYF

D: .
size: .
V: TRBV6-5
J: TRBJ1-1
DNA: TGTGCCAGCTGTCTTTTAGGGGCCGGCACTGAAGCTTTCTTT
CDR3: CASCLLGAGTEAFF

D: TRBD1
size: few
V: TRBV6-5
J: TRBJ2-5
DNA: TGTGCCAGCAGTTACTCAGACAGGGGAAGAGAGACCCAGTACTTC
CDR3: CASSYSDRGRETQYF

D: TRBD1
size: .
V: TRBV7-9
J: TRBJ1-1
DNA: TGTGCCAGCAGCCCCGGACAGGTAGTCGCTGAAGCTTTCTTT
CDR3: CASSPGQVVAEAFF

D: .
size: .
V: TRBV6-5
J: TRBJ2-4
DNA: TGTGCCAGCAGGGCGGCCAGCAAAAACATTCAGTACTTC
CDR3: CASRAASKNIQYF

D: TRBD1
size: .
V: TRBV10-1
J: TRBJ2-3
DNA: TGCGCCAGCAGTGAGTCGCGACCGGGACAGACTAGCACAGATACGCAGTATTTT
CDR3: CASSESRPGQTSTDTQYF

D: .
size: .
V: TRBV3-1/TRBV3-2
J: TRBJ1-2
DNA: TGTGCCAGCAGCCAAGATTCGGGGGGTCGGGGCTACACCTTC
CDR3: CASSQDSGGRGYTF

D: TRBD1
size: .
V: TRBV18
J: TRBJ1-2
DNA: TGTGCCAGCTCACCACCATCCACGACAGGGGTTGGCTACACCTTC
CDR3: CASSPPSTTGVGYTF

D: .
size: .
V: TRBV9
J: TRBJ1-1
DNA: TGTGCCAGCAGCGTAGTTTCAGGCCCGATGGCTGAAGCTTTCTTT
CDR3: CASSVVSGPMAEAFF

D: TRBD2
size: .
V: TRBV3-1/TRBV3-2
J: TRBJ2-1
DNA: TGTGCCAGCAGCCAAAGTCGACTAGCGGGGAGCTCCTACAATGAGCAGTTCTTC
CDR3: CASSQSRLAGSSYNEQFF

D: TRBD1
size: once
V: TRBV28
J: TRBJ1-5
DNA: TGTGCCAGCAGTTCCACGCGGGACAGGGGAGTTCAGCCCCAGCATTTT
CDR3: CASSSTRDRGVQPQHF

D: .
size: .
V: TRBV7-9
J: TRBJ1-5
DNA: TGTGCCAGCAGCCGCGGGGGGGTGAGCAATCAGCCCCAGCATTTT
CDR3: CASSRGGVSNQPQHF

D: .
size: .
V: TRBV6-5
J: TRBJ1-2
DNA: TGTGCCAGCAGTACCTCAGGGAATTACTATGGCTACACCTTC
CDR3: CASSTSGNYYGYTF